The clone carrying this TCR beta chain was counted ten times or more. The CDR3 is made up of 16 amino acids. Per the germline V gene, CDR1 is MDHEN and CDR2 is SYDVKM. With 6 bases removed from V and 7 bases from J, the gap between germline ends came to 19 bases. Ahead of thyroid surgery, no patient had received treatment of any kind. The data stem from a study of metastatic and nonmetastatic thyroid tumors. TCRdb reassembled clones from the PCR reads with MiXCR. The sample consists of 91,000 or so clones, approximately 11% of them appearing once. The clonotype comes from a female donor with papillary thyroid cancer or a benign thyroid nodule (not recorded which). Some clones in this sample may be carry-over from other donors' samples. What was sequenced was blood. J is TRBJ1-6 and V is TRBV28, with D unresolved. The CDR3 here is CASRDGGVWGNSPLHF. CDR3 DNA sequence: TGTGCCAGCAGGGACGGTGGTGTTTGGGGAAATTCACCCCTCCACTTT.